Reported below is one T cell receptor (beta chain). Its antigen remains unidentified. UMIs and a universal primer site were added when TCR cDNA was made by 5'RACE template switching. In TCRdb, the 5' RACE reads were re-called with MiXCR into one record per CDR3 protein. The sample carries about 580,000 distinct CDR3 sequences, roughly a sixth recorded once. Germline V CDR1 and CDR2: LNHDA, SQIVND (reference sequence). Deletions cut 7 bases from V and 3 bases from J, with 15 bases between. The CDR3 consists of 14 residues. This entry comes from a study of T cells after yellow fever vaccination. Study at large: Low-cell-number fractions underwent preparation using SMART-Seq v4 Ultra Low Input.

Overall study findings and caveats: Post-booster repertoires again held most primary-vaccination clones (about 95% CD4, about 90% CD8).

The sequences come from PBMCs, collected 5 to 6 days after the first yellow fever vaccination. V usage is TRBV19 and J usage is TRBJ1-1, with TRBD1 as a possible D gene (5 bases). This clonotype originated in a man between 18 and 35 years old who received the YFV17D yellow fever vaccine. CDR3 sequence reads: CASKFGGVDTEAFF. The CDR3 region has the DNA TGTGCCAGTAAGTTTGGAGGGGTAGACACTGAAGCTTTCTTT.